This T cell receptor beta chain was obtained from a study of shared clonotypes between healthy human individuals. Trimming cost V 4 bases and J 6 bases; bases outside gene matches: 6. The CDR3 sequence is 13 residues long. The germline V gene encodes CDR1 SEHNR and CDR2 FQNEAQ (reference sequence). Execution of the assay was at deep level. Approximately 30,000 T cell genomes (around 0.2 ug DNA) went into each sorted-subset replicate. TCRdb's table, derived via immunoSEQ multiplex PCR, lists solely in-frame clones and lacks some. The data contain about 2.3 million clones, roughly 93% of them singletons.

The clonotype comes from a young man in good health. Some clones in this sample may be carry-over from other donors' samples. J is TRBJ2-7 and V is TRBV7-9, with 7 bases matching TRBD1. Sequenced sample: naive CD4+ T cells from PBMCs. Subset indicated: CD45RA+ positively selected. In DNA, the CDR3 is TGTGCCAGCAGCTCAATGACAGGGTTCGAGCAGTACTTC. Residues: CASSSMTGFEQYF. Filled out from reference TRBV7-9 and TRBJ2-7, the complete variable domain reads DTGVSQNPRHKITKRGQNVTFRCDPISEHNRLYWYRQTLGQGPEFLTYFQNEAQLEKSRLLSDRFSAERPKGSFSTLEIQRTEQGDSAMYLCASSSMTGFEQYFGPGTRLTVT.